The 14 T cell receptor beta chains in this list originate from one sample, sequenced in a study of Graves' ophthalmopathy and Graves' hyperthyroidism. Amplification targeted the TCR beta CDR3 regions, with RNA transcripts as the source material. HTBI-primed RT-PCR formed the first round, and a multiplex PCR formed the second. TCRdb independently ran MiXCR on the multiplex PCR reads; one entry per CDR3 protein. The sample lists a few hundred thousand distinct CDR3 sequences; approximately 20% were seen once. Sequencing was done on a sample of peripheral blood. The receptor source for this set is a woman younger than 30 with Graves' ophthalmopathy.

The V call is TRBV12-3 or TRBV12-4, the J call TRBJ1-1, with TRBD1 as a possible D gene (5 bases). The CDR3 spans 12 residues. Trimming took off 6 bases at V and 5 bases at J, with 10 bases between the two ends. The CDR3: CASSGTRTEAFF. The CDR3 DNA follows: TGTGCCAGCAGCGGGACGAGAACTGAAGCTTTCTTT.

At least ten counts were recorded for this clonotype. The genes are TRBV11-2 and TRBJ2-7; 13 nucleotides line up with TRBD2. CDR3 size: 17 residues. Germline V gene data show CDR1 as SGHAT and CDR2 as FQNNGV. Trimming removed 5 bases from V and 0 bases from J; junction bases left unmatched: 7. The CDR3 region is CASSRGLAGPSSYEQYF. The CDR3 DNA is TGTGCCAGCAGCCGGGGACTAGCGGGACCGAGCTCCTACGAGCAGTACTTC.

This clonotype was observed many times. The V call is TRBV12-3 or TRBV12-4, the J call TRBJ1-1; weak D call: TRBD1 (6 bases). CDR3 length: 15 residues. V lost 6 bases to trimming and J lost 2 bases, with 16 bases between them. The CDR3 protein is CASSPRAGENTEAFF. As DNA, the CDR3 is TGTGCCAGCAGCCCCCGGGCAGGGGAAAACACTGAAGCTTTCTTT.

In its sample, this clonotype was seen many times. The chain couples TRBV6-1 to TRBJ1-1; no reliable D call. CDR3 length equals 15 residues. The germline CDR1 and CDR2 sequences are MNHNS and SASEGT. Trimming removed 7 bases at V and 0 bases at J, with 15 bases between. In DNA form, the CDR3 reads TGTGCCAGCAATCCCTGGACGGGGATGAACACTGAAGCTTTCTTT. It is translated as CASNPWTGMNTEAFF.

There are many counts of this clonotype. The CDR3 reads CASSAREEETQYF. In DNA form, the CDR3 reads TGTGCCAGCAGCGCCCGGGAGGAGGAGACCCAGTACTTC. The chain recombines TRBV7-9 with TRBJ2-5, with TRBD2 matching over 7 bases. The CDR3 sequence is 13 residues long. The V gene's germline CDR1 is SEHNR and CDR2 FQNEAQ (reference sequence). With 5 bases clipped from V and 5 bases from J, the junction kept 5 bases outside the gene matches.

Ten or more counts support this clonotype. The chain recombines TRBV11-2 with TRBJ1-2, with D unresolved. Germline-derived CDR1 and CDR2 are SGHAT and FQNNGV. The CDR3 has 17 amino acids. V lost 3 bases to trimming and J lost 3 bases, with 20 bases between them. As DNA, the CDR3 is TGTGCCAGCAGCTTTCTCACTCCATCCCCATCTGACTATGGCTACACCTTC. Protein product: CASSFLTPSPSDYGYTF.

In its sample, this clonotype was seen many times. The gene calls are TRBV3-1 and TRBJ1-2; D perhaps matches TRBD1 (6 bases). Germline V gene sequence: CDR1 LGHDT, CDR2 YNNKEL (reference sequence). V was shortened by 0 bases and J by 3 bases, with 14 bases between the two germline ends. CDR3 length: 16 amino acids. The CDR3 DNA is TGTGCCAGCAGCCAAGAGACGGGGGGGGCGGACTATGGCTACACCTTC. This translates into CASSQETGGADYGYTF.

This chain joins TRBV11-2 and TRBJ2-3, with D possibly matching TRBD2 (5 bases). Per the germline V gene, CDR1 is SGHAT and CDR2 is FQNNGV. The germline V and J ends were trimmed by 3 bases and 2 bases, with 12 bases remaining between them. The length of the CDR3 is 15 residues. The CDR3 DNA reads TGTGCCAGCAGCTTTCGGGCCGGGGACACAGATACGCAGTATTTT. This sequence encodes CASSFRAGDTDTQYF.

This clonotype came up many times. The rearrangement uses TRBV20-1 and TRBJ2-7, with 8 bases that match TRBD1. The CDR3 is 11 residues long. V gave up 5 bases and J gave up 4 bases; unmatched junction bases: 1. CDR1 is DFQATT and CDR2 is SNEGSKA in the germline V gene (reference sequence). DNA of the CDR3: TGCAGTGCTTACAGGGGGTACGAGCAGTACTTC. It translates to CSAYRGYEQYF.

This clonotype was observed many times. CDR3 bases: TGTGCCAGCAGTCCGTTAGCGGCCACCGGGGAGCTGTTTTTT. The encoded protein is CASSPLAATGELFF. The rearrangement uses TRBV6-1 and TRBJ2-2; D possibly corresponds to TRBD2 (6 bases). From germline, CDR1 is MNHNS and CDR2 SASEGT. Trimming removed 5 bases at V and 4 bases at J, with 11 bases between. CDR3 length equals 14 residues.

This clonotype was counted many times. The rearrangement joins TRBV3-1 to TRBJ1-1; TRBD1 aligns across 7 bases. Germline V gives CDR1 LGHDT, CDR2 YNNKEL (reference sequence). CDR3 size: 15 residues. V shed 4 bases, J shed 0 bases, and the junction held 5 bases outside the gene matches. The CDR3: CASSRGGQVNTEAFF. The CDR3 nucleotides read TGTGCCAGCAGCCGGGGAGGACAGGTGAACACTGAAGCTTTCTTT.

Ten or more counts support this clonotype. V is TRBV12-3 or TRBV12-4 and J is TRBJ2-7; D might be TRBD1 or TRBD2, each matching 5 bases. This CDR3 is 15 amino acids long. Trimming took off 6 bases at V and 0 bases at J, with 15 bases between the two ends. The CDR3 DNA reads as TGTGCCAGCAGCCCTGAGGGGCCTGGCTCCTACGAGCAGTACTTC. Amino acids: CASSPEGPGSYEQYF.

This clonotype showed up many times. The chain is built from TRBV9 and TRBJ2-2, with 11 nucleotides matching TRBD2. CDR1 is SGDLS and CDR2 is YYNGEE in the germline V gene. The CDR3 has 16 residues. The V gene end was trimmed by 3 bases and the J gene end by 7 bases; junction bases not matched to a gene: 8. The CDR3 DNA reads TGTGCCAGCAGCGCCACTAGCGGGAGTCGGGGCGGGGAGCTGTTTTTT. This codes for CASSATSGSRGGELFF.

This clonotype was seen repeatedly, ten times or more. The genes are TRBV2 and TRBJ2-5, with 11 nucleotides matching TRBD2. Germline lookup yields CDR1 SNHLY and CDR2 FYNNEI. The J segment lost 0 bases and the V segment lost 6 bases, leaving 3 bases of the junction unmatched. The length of the CDR3 is 15 residues. The CDR3 DNA reads as TGTGCCAGCAGGGGACTAGCGGAGTACCAAGAGACCCAGTACTTC. Translation: CASRGLAEYQETQYF.